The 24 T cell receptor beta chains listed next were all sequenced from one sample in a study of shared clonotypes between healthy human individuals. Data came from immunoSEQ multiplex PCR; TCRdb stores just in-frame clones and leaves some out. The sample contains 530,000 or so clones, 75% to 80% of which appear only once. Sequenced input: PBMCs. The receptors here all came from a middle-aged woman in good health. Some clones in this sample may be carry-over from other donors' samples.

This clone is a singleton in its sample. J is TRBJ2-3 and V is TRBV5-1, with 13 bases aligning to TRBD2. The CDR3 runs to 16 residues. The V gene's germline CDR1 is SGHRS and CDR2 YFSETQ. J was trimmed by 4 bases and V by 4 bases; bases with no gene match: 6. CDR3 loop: CASSPGTSGMSDTQYF. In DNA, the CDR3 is TGCGCCAGCAGCCCCGGGACTAGCGGGATGTCAGATACGCAGTATTTT.

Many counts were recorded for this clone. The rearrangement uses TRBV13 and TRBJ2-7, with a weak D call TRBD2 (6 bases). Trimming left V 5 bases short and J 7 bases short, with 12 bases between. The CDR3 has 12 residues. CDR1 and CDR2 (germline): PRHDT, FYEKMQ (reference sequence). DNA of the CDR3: TGTGCCAGCAGCCCCCGGGGGTTAGAGCAGTACTTC. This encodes CASSPRGLEQYF.

The DNA for the CDR3 is TGTGCCAGCAGCCACGCCGTTTCTAACTATGGCTACACCTTC. It codes for CASSHAVSNYGYTF. The chain links TRBV7-2 to TRBJ1-2; no reliable D call. Trimming left V 5 bases short and J 0 bases short, with 10 bases between. The germline V gene has CDR1 SGHTA and CDR2 FQGNSA. This CDR3 has 14 amino acids.

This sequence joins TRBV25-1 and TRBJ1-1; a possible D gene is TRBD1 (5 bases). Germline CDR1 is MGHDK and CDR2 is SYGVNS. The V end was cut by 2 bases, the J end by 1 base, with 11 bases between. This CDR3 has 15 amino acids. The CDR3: CASSEPGLGNTEAFF. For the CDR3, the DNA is TGTGCCAGCAGTGAACCGGGACTCGGGAACACTGAAGCTTTCTTT.

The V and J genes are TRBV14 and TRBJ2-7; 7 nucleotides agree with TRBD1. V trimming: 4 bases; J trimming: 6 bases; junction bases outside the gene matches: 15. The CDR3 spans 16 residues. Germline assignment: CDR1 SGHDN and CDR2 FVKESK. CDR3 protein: CASSPLNIRQGSEQYF. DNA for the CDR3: TGTGCCAGCAGCCCCCTTAATATTCGACAGGGTAGCGAGCAGTACTTC.

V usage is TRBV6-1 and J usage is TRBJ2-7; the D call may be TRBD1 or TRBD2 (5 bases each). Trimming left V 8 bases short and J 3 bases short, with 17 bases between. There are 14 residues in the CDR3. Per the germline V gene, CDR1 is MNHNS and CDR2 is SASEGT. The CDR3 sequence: CASCRQNEGYEQYF. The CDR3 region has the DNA TGTGCCAGCTGCCGACAGAACGAGGGCTACGAGCAGTACTTC.

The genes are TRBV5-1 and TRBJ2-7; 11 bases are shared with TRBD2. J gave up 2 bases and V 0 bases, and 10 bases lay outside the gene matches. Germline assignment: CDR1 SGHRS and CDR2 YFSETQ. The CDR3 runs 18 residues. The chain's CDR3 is CASSLVSPGLAETYEQYF. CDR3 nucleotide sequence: TGCGCCAGCAGCTTGGTTTCCCCGGGACTAGCGGAGACCTACGAGCAGTACTTC.

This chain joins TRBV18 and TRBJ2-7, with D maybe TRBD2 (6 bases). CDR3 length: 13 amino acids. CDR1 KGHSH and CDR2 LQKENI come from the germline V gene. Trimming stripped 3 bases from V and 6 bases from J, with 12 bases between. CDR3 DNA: TGTGCCAGCTCACCGAGAACTAGCAGCGAGCAGTACTTC. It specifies CASSPRTSSEQYF.

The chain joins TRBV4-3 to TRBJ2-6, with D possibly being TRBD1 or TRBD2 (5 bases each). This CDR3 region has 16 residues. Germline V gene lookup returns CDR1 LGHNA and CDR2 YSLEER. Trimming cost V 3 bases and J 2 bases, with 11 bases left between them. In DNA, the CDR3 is TGCGCCAGCAGCCAGTTCTGGGGGACTGGGGCCAACGTCCTGACTTTC. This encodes CASSQFWGTGANVLTF.

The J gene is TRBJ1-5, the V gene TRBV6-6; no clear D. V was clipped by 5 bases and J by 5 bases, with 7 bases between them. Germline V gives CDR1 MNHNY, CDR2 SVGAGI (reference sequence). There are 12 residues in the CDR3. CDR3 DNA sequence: TGTGCCAGCAGTCAAAAGGATCAGCCCCAGCATTTT. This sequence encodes CASSQKDQPQHF.

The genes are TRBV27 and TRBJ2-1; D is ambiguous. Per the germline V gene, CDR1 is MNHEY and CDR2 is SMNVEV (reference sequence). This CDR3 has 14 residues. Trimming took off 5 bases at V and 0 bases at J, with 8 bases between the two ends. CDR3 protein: CASSPISSYNEQFF. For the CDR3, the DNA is TGTGCCAGCAGTCCCATTAGCTCCTACAATGAGCAGTTCTTC.

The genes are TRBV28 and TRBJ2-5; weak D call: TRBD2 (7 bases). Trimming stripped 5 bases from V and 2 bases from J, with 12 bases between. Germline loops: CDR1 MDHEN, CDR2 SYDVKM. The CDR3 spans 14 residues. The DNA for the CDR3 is TGTGCCAGCAGTACTCGGGGGGCACAAGAGACCCAGTACTTC. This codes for CASSTRGAQETQYF.

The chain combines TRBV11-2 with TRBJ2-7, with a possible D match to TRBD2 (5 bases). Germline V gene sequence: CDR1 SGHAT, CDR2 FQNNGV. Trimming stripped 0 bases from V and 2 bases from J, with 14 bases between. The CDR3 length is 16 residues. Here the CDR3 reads CASSLDGGLFTYEQYF. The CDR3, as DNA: TGTGCCAGCAGCTTAGATGGCGGGCTGTTTACCTACGAGCAGTACTTC.

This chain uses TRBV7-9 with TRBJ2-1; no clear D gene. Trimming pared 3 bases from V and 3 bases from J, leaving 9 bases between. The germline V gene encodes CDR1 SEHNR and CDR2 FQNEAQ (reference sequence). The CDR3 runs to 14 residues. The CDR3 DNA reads TGTGCCAGCAGCTTTTCGACACACTACAATGAGCAGTTCTTC. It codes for CASSFSTHYNEQFF.

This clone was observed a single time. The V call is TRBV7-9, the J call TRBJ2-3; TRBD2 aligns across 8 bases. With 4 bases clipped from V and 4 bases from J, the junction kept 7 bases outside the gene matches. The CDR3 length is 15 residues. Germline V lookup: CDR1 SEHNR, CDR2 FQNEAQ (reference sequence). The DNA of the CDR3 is TGTGCCAGCAGCTCAGGACTAGCTCCCCCAGATACGCAGTATTTT. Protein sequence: CASSSGLAPPDTQYF.

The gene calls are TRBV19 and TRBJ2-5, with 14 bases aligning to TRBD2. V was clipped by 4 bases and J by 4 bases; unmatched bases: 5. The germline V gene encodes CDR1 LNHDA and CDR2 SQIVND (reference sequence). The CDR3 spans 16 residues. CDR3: CASSTGGTSGRETQYF. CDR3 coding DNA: TGTGCCAGTAGTACTGGGGGGACTAGCGGGAGAGAGACCCAGTACTTC. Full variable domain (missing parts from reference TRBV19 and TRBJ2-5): DGGITQSPKYLFRKEGQNVTLSCEQNLNHDAMYWYRQDPGQGLRLIYYSQIVNDFQKGDIAEGYSVSREKKESFPLTVTSAQKNPTAFYLCASSTGGTSGRETQYFGPGTRLLVL.

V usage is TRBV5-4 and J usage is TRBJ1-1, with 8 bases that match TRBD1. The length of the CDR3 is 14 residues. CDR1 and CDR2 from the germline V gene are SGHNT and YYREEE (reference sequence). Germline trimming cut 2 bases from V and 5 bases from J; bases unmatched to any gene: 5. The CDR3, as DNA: TGTGCCAGCAGCTTTGCTACAGGGGGGACTGAAGCTTTCTTT. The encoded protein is CASSFATGGTEAFF.

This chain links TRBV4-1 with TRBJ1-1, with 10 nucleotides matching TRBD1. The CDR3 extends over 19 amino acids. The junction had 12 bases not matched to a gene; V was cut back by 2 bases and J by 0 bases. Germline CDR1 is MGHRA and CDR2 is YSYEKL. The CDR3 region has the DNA TGCGCCAGCAGCCAAAAACCGACAGGGGGCCTACTCATGAACACTGAAGCTTTCTTT. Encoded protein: CASSQKPTGGLLMNTEAFF.

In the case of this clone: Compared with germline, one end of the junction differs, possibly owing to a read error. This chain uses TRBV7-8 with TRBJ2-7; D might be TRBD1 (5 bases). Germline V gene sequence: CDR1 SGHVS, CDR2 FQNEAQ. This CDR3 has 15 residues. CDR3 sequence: CASSLTGTASRASSF. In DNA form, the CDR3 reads TGTGCCAGCAGCTTAACAGGAACCGCCTCGAGAGCAAGTAGCTTC.

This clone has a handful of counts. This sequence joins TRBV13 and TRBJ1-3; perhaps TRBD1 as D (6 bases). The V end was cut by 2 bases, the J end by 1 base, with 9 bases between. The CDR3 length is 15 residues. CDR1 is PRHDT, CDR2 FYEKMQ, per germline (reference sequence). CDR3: CASSLRQVSGNTIYF. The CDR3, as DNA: TGTGCCAGCAGCTTACGACAGGTATCTGGAAACACCATATATTTT.

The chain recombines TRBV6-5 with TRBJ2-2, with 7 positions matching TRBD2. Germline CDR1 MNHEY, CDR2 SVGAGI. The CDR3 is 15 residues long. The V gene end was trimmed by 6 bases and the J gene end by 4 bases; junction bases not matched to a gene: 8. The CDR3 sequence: CASRRSGISTGELFF. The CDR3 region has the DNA TGTGCCAGCAGGCGGAGCGGGATCAGCACCGGGGAGCTGTTTTTT.

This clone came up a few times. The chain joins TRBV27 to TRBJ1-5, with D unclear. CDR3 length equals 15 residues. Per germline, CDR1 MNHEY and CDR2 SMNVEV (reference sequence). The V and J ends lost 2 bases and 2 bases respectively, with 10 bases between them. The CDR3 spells CASSLRQARNQPQHF. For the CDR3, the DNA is TGTGCCAGCAGTTTACGTCAGGCCCGCAATCAGCCCCAGCATTTT.

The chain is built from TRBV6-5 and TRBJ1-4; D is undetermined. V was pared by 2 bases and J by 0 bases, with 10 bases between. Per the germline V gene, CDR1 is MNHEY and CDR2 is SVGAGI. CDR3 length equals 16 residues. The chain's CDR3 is CASSYRLAATNEKLFF. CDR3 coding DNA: TGTGCCAGCAGTTACAGATTAGCGGCAACTAATGAAAAACTGTTTTTT.

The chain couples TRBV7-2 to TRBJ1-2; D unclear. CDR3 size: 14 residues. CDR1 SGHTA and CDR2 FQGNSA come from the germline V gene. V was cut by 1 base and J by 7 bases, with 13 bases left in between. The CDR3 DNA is TGTGCCAGCAGCTTAGGTCTGGGATCGGGTGGCTACACCTTC. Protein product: CASSLGLGSGGYTF.